This TCR beta chain was profiled in a study of T-cell memory formation after mild COVID-19 (dated by TCRdb to about 2021). Concerning the study at large: Most TCR sequence clusters were specific to one of the two donors. In a couple of donors, T-cell clones that expanded and contracted after mild COVID-19 were followed by sequencing TCRalpha and TCRbeta repertoires longitudinally. Two young, previously healthy adult volunteers made up the cohort, one male and one female. The study at large found these results: Only two mild cases were covered in the study, and larger cohorts including severe cases with pre-infection samples were considered necessary. SARS-CoV-2 specificity was not confirmed for the second-wave clones peaking on day 37. Balanced CD4/CD8 phenotypes were observed for clones contracting from day 15 to 85, whereas a bias towards CD4+ was observed for a second wave of clones expanding from day 15 to 37. The detection of some responding clones in pre-infection memory suggests that pre-existing cross-reactive memory T cells joined the SARS-CoV-2 response. Contracting CD4+ clones were found mainly in CM and EM memory subsets, while CD8+ clones were enriched in EMRA.

Concerning this clonotype: The specificity of this receptor is unknown. No much larger clone is present one base from it, and per-base qualities are unavailable.

The germline V gene (reference sequence) specifies DFQATT as CDR1 and SNEGSKA as CDR2. V lost 8 bases and J lost 3 bases, and the count of bases not matched to a germline gene is 6. Its CDR3 holds 14 amino acids, cysteine through phenylalanine. Only the CDR3 portion is preserved as DNA: 42 bases, with reading frame beginning at the first base. Ficoll-Paque density gradient centrifugation was the method used to isolate PBMCs. These reads were obtained on an Illumina NovaSeq 6000. Using 5'RACE with constant-segment primers, TCRalpha and TCRbeta cDNA libraries were constructed, with sample barcodes and unique molecular identifiers added in the process. RNA was extracted from every sample with Trizol reagent. The libraries were amplified in two PCR steps, and the second step added a second sample barcode and Illumina TruSeq adapters. The libraries were sequenced on an Illumina NovaSeq using 2 x 150 bp paired-end reads. In the source study's methods: The reads were demultiplexed and collapsed into UMI-guided consensus sequences using migec v1.2.7. Using mixcr v2.1.11, UMI consensuses were aligned to TRA and TRB V and J templates and then assembled into clonotypes. A clonotype was counted as expanded or contracted only if both edgeR and NoisET called the change significant, with noise models trained on biological replicates. For edgeR calls, the cutoffs were a false discovery rate-adjusted p below 0.01 and a log2 fold-change threshold of 1. As an exploratory analysis of dynamics, max-normalized trajectories of the 1000 most abundant clonotypes were examined by PCA with hierarchical clustering. Each responding clone was given a CD4 or CD8 phenotype based on the CD4+ and CD8+ repertoires, which had been sequenced separately. TCRdb redid the processing of the public reads, applying fastp at Q25 and MiXCR, and retained in-frame beta chains. Entries are consolidated by CDR3 protein sequence, retaining the most common genes and DNA. In this record, the V and J calls reflect TCRdb's handling and not the investigators' own analysis. This sample has roughly 400,000 distinct CDR3 sequences in its table, and roughly 15% of those were observed once. About a fifth of the sample is in the top ten clones.

The TCR was taken from a man aged 18 to 35 who had mild COVID-19 (a few samples of this study predate the infection). The sample titles of this study are shuffled in the database, so cell type and time point are left out; the donor was told from shared clones. Material for sequencing was PBMCs or a T cell subset sorted from them (not recorded which). The sequence joins TRBV20-1 to TRBJ2-7; 14 central nucleotides agree with TRBD2. The bases are TGCAGTCCAGGGACTAGCGGGGGACACTACGAGCAGTACTTC. This gives the protein CSPGTSGGHYEQYF.